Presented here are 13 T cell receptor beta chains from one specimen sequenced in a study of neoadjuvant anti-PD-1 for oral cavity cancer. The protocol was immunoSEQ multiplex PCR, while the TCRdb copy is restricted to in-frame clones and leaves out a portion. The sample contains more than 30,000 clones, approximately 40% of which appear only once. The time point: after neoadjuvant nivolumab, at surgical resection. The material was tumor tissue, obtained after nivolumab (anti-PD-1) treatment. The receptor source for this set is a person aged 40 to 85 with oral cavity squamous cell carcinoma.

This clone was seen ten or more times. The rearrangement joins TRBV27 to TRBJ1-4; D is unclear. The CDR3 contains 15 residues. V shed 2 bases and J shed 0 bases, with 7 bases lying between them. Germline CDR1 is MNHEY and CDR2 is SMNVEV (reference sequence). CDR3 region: CASSLSLATNEKLFF. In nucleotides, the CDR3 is TGTGCCAGCAGTTTAAGTCTGGCAACTAATGAAAAACTGTTTTTT.

The CDR3 DNA follows: TGTGCCAGCAGTCAGGGAAACAGGTTGGAGTTTCTGGGCTACACCTTC. It specifies CASSQGNRLEFLGYTF. The genes are TRBV2 and TRBJ1-2; weak D call: TRBD1 (5 bases). This CDR3 has 16 amino acids. Trimming left V 5 bases short and J 8 bases short, with 24 bases between. Germline lookup yields CDR1 SNHLY and CDR2 FYNNEI. Full variable domain (remainder filled in from reference TRBV2 and TRBJ1-2): EPEVTQTPSHQVTQMGQEVILRCVPISNHLYFYWYRQILGQKVEFLVSFYNNEISEKSEIFDDQFSVERPDGSNFTLKIRSTKLEDSAMYFCASSQGNRLEFLGYTFGSGTRLTVV.

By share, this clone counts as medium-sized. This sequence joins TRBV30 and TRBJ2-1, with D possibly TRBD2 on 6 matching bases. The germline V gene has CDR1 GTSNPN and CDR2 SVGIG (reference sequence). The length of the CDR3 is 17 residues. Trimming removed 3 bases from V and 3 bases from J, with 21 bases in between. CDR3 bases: TGTGCCTGGAGGGAACCCCCGGGACTCCCAGGCTACAATGAGCAGTTCTTC. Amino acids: CAWREPPGLPGYNEQFF. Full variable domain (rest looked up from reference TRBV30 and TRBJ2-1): SQTIHQWPATLVQPVGSPLSLECTVEGTSNPNLYWYRQAAGRGLQLLFYSVGIGQISSEVPQNLSASRPQDRQFILSSKKLLLSDSGFYLCAWREPPGLPGYNEQFFGPGTRLTVL.

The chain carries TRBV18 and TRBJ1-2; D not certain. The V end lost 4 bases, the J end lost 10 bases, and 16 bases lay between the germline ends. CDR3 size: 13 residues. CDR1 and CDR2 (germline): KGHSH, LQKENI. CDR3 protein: CASSRPGSAIYTF. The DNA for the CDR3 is TGTGCCAGCTCACGCCCGGGCTCTGCAATCTACACCTTC.

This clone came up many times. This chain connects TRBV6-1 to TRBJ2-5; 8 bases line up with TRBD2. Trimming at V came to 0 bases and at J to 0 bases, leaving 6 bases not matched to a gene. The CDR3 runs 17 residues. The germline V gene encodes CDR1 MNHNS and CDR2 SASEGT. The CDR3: CASSEAITAGDQETQYF. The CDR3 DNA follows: TGTGCCAGCAGTGAAGCGATTACAGCGGGAGACCAAGAGACCCAGTACTTC.

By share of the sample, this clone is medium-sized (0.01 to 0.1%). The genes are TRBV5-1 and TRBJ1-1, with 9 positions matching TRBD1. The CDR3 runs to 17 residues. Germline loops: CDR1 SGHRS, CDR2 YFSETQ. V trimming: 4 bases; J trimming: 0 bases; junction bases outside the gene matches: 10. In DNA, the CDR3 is TGCGCCAGCAGCGGCCAGGGGACAGGGAAAATGAACACTGAAGCTTTCTTT. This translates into CASSGQGTGKMNTEAFF.

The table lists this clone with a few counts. The DNA of the CDR3 is TGTGCCAGCACCCACAGGGGGCAGGCCGGGGAGCTGTTTTTT. Its translation is CASTHRGQAGELFF. This rearrangement joins TRBV6-1 to TRBJ2-2; 9 bases fit TRBD1. The CDR3 runs to 14 residues. CDR1 MNHNS and CDR2 SASEGT come from the germline V gene. J lost 6 bases, V lost 7 bases, and 6 bases had no gene match.

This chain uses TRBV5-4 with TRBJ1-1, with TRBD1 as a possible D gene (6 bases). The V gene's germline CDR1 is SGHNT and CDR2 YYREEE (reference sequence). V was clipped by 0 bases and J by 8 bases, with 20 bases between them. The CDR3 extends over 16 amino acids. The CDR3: CASSLGFRGGDIEAFF. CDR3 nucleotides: TGTGCCAGCAGCTTGGGATTTAGGGGCGGGGACATCGAAGCTTTCTTT.

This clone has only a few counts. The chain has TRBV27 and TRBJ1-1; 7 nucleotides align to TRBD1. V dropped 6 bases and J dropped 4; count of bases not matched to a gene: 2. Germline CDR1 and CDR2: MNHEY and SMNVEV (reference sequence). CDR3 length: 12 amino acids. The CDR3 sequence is CASRQGSTEAFF. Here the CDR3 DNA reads TGTGCCAGCAGACAGGGGAGCACTGAAGCTTTCTTT.

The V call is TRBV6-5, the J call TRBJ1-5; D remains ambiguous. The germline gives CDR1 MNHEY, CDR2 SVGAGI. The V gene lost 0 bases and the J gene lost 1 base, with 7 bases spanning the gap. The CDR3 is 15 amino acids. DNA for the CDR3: TGTGCCAGCAGTTACTCTGATGGCAGCAATCAGCCCCAGCATTTT. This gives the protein CASSYSDGSNQPQHF.

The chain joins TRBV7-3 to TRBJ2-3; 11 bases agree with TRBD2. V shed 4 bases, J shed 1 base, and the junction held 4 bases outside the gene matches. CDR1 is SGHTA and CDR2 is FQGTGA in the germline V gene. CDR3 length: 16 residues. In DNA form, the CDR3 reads TGTGCCAGCAGCTCAACTAGCGGGGGCCGCACAGATACGCAGTATTTT. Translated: CASSSTSGGRTDTQYF.

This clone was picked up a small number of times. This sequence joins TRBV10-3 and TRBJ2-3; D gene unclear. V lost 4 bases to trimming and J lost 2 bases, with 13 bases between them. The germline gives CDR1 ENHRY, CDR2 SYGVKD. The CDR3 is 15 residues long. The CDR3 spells CAISGGIAPTDTQYF. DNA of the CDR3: TGTGCCATCAGTGGTGGCATCGCGCCCACAGATACGCAGTATTTT.

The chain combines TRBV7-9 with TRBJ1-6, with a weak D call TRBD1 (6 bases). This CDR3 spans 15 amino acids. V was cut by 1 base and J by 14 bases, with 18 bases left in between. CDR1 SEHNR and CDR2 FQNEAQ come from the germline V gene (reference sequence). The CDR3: CASSLGRGFFPSLHF. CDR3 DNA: TGTGCCAGCAGCTTAGGCAGGGGATTTTTTCCGTCCCTCCACTTT.